Following are 27 T cell receptor beta chains from one sample sequenced in a study of blood T cell repertoires in COVID-19. Repertoires were generated with immunoSEQ multiplex PCR, while TCRdb's copy carries only in-frame clones and drops some. The repertoire holds some 100,000 clones, with around 90% as singletons. Sequencing used peripheral blood. Every receptor here comes from a man aged 50 to 59 with COVID-19, enrolled during active disease.

The chain carries TRBV12-3 or TRBV12-4 and TRBJ1-3; tentative D call: TRBD1 (6 bases). V was shortened by 6 bases and J by 4 bases, with 10 bases between the two germline ends. The CDR3 has 13 amino acids. The CDR3 coding sequence is TGTGCCAGCAGCGTGGACAGCGGAAACACCATATATTTT. This translates into CASSVDSGNTIYF.

The chain employs TRBV4-1 and TRBJ1-1; possibly TRBD1 for D (6 bases). Trimming cost V 4 bases and J 3 bases, with 9 bases left between them. CDR1 MGHRA and CDR2 YSYEKL come from the germline V gene. The CDR3 is 13 amino acids. DNA for the CDR3: TGCGCCAGCAGCCTAGGGGGGGACACTGAAGCTTTCTTT. Translated, it gives CASSLGGDTEAFF.

The chain has TRBV2 and TRBJ1-1; the D is unclear. V was cut by 6 bases and J by 4 bases, with 12 bases left in between. The CDR3 contains 13 residues. Germline V gene data show CDR1 as SNHLY and CDR2 as FYNNEI. The CDR3 is CASRAGMSTEAFF. In nucleotides, the CDR3 is TGTGCCAGCAGGGCGGGAATGAGCACTGAAGCTTTCTTT. Supplemented by reference TRBV2 and TRBJ1-1, the full variable domain reads EPEVTQTPSHQVTQMGQEVILRCVPISNHLYFYWYRQILGQKVEFLVSFYNNEISEKSEIFDDQFSVERPDGSNFTLKIRSTKLEDSAMYFCASRAGMSTEAFFGQGTRLTVV.

The chain is built from TRBV19 and TRBJ2-1; 9 bases match TRBD1. This CDR3 is 19 amino acids long. After removal of 1 base from V and 0 bases from J, the junction contained 10 bases not matched to a gene. CDR1 LNHDA and CDR2 SQIVND come from the germline V gene (reference sequence). This chain's CDR3 is CASSIAGQGSPSSYNEQFF. CDR3 coding DNA: TGTGCCAGTAGTATAGCGGGACAGGGTTCCCCGAGCTCCTACAATGAGCAGTTCTTC.

The chain uses TRBV6-5 and TRBJ2-2, with TRBD1 identical over 7 bases. With 10 bases clipped from V and 7 bases from J, the junction kept 15 bases outside the gene matches. The CDR3 contains 15 residues. Germline lookup yields CDR1 MNHEY and CDR2 SVGAGI. CDR3 sequence reads: CATFTPRGRSGELFF. CDR3 coding DNA: TGTGCCACCTTTACACCGAGGGGGCGTAGCGGGGAGCTGTTTTTT.

V is TRBV29-1 and J is TRBJ2-7; 9 bases map to TRBD1. J was trimmed by 0 bases and V by 6 bases; bases with no gene match: 6. Germline V gene data show CDR1 as SQVTM and CDR2 as ANQGSEA. The CDR3 length is 14 residues. Here the CDR3 reads CSVVDRGSSYEQYF. In DNA form, the CDR3 reads TGCAGCGTGGTGGACAGGGGAAGCTCCTACGAGCAGTACTTC.

This chain's CDR3 is CASRGQGAEGEAFF. The CDR3 bases are TGCGCCAGCAGGGGACAGGGGGCCGAGGGTGAAGCTTTCTTT. This sequence joins TRBV5-1 and TRBJ1-1; 12 bases match TRBD1. Unmatched junction bases numbered 6, after V lost 5 bases and J lost 7 bases. This CDR3 is 14 amino acids long. In germline, CDR1 is SGHRS, CDR2 YFSETQ.

V and J are TRBV6-2 or TRBV6-3 and TRBJ1-3; D might be TRBD1 (5 bases). The V end lost 4 bases, the J end lost 3 bases, and 13 bases lay between the germline ends. There are 15 residues in the CDR3. Per germline, CDR1 MNHEY and CDR2 SVGEGT. CDR3 region: CASSSGPRSGNTIYF. CDR3 coding DNA: TGTGCCAGCAGTTCAGGGCCAAGGAGTGGAAACACCATATATTTT.

The rearrangement uses TRBV30 and TRBJ1-4; D is possibly TRBD1 (5 bases). V was shortened by 2 bases and J by 8 bases, with 15 bases between the two germline ends. From germline, CDR1 is GTSNPN and CDR2 SVGIG (reference sequence). The CDR3 is 14 amino acids. In nucleotides, the CDR3 is TGTGCCTGGAGTAGGACACCCGGAAGGGAAAAACTGTTTTTT. Amino acid sequence: CAWSRTPGREKLFF.

This clone was seen a few times. This chain links TRBV19 with TRBJ1-6; TRBD1 matches 7 bases. The CDR3 consists of 14 residues. V shed 6 bases and J 6 bases; nucleotides not matched to a gene: 5. CDR1 and CDR2 (germline): LNHDA, SQIVND (reference sequence). The CDR3: CASSLGQLNSPLHF. CDR3 in DNA: TGTGCCAGTAGCTTGGGACAGCTTAATTCACCCCTCCACTTT.

The chain links TRBV7-9 to TRBJ2-2; 8 nucleotides match TRBD2. Germline lookup yields CDR1 SEHNR and CDR2 FQNEAQ (reference sequence). The CDR3 is 16 residues long. V was pared by 3 bases and J by 3 bases, with 6 bases of the junction left unmatched. The CDR3 DNA is TGTGCCAGCAGCTTTTCGGGGGGGCTGGACACCGGGGAGCTGTTTTTT. Translation gives CASSFSGGLDTGELFF.

This rearrangement joins TRBV5-4 to TRBJ2-7; 10 nucleotides line up with TRBD1. The CDR3 runs to 18 residues. Germline V gives CDR1 SGHNT, CDR2 YYREEE (reference sequence). The V segment lost 2 bases and the J segment 2 bases; nucleotides outside the gene matches: 13. CDR3 protein: CASSFEGQGPLRTYEQYF. For the CDR3, the DNA is TGTGCCAGCAGCTTTGAGGGACAGGGGCCCTTAAGAACCTACGAGCAGTACTTC.

The V and J genes are TRBV7-2 and TRBJ1-5, with D possibly being TRBD1 (5 bases). Germline V gives CDR1 SGHTA, CDR2 FQGNSA. The CDR3 length is 15 residues. V was cut by 1 base and J by 2 bases, with 9 bases left in between. DNA for the CDR3: TGTGCCAGCAGCTTAGTAGGGGAGGGCAATCAGCCCCAGCATTTT. Amino acids: CASSLVGEGNQPQHF.

This chain connects TRBV12-3 or TRBV12-4 to TRBJ2-5; D is ambiguous. The V gene lost 2 bases and the J gene lost 5 bases, with 6 bases spanning the gap. The CDR3 is 12 amino acids. The CDR3 protein is CASSLFEETQYF. Here the CDR3 DNA reads TGTGCCAGCAGTTTATTCGAGGAGACCCAGTACTTC.

V and J are TRBV18 and TRBJ2-7, with D possibly matching TRBD2 (5 bases). This CDR3 has 14 amino acids. The germline gives CDR1 KGHSH, CDR2 LQKENI. The V end lost 2 bases, the J end lost 7 bases, and 15 bases lay between the germline ends. This CDR3 is CASSPRPSPWEQYF. In nucleotides, the CDR3 is TGTGCCAGCTCACCAAGACCTAGCCCATGGGAGCAGTACTTC. The variable domain in full, with the rest retrieved from reference TRBV18 and TRBJ2-7, is NAGVMQNPRHLVRRRGQEARLRCSPMKGHSHVYWYRQLPEEGLKFMVYLQKENIIDESGMPKERFSAEFPKEGPSILRIQQVVRGDSAAYFCASSPRPSPWEQYFGPGTRLTVT.

J is TRBJ2-1 and V is TRBV6-5; D might be TRBD2 (6 bases). V lost 2 bases and J lost 9, with 8 bases in between. The CDR3 is made up of 12 amino acids. Germline assignment: CDR1 MNHEY and CDR2 SVGAGI. This CDR3 is CASSYTGGEQFF. The DNA for the CDR3 is TGTGCCAGCAGTTACACCGGGGGTGAGCAGTTCTTC.

The genes are TRBV27 and TRBJ1-4, with a tentative D call TRBD1 (5 bases). The germline gives CDR1 MNHEY, CDR2 SMNVEV (reference sequence). Trimming left V 4 bases short and J 8 bases short, with 17 bases between. This CDR3 is built from 15 residues. CDR3 sequence (DNA): TGTGCCAGCAGTTCCGGGGGGAACGCCGACGAAAAACTGTTTTTT. Protein product: CASSSGGNADEKLFF.

This clone was observed a handful of times. This chain joins TRBV28 and TRBJ2-7; TRBD2 is a possible D gene (5 bases). Germline V gene data show CDR1 as MDHEN and CDR2 as SYDVKM. The length of the CDR3 is 14 residues. V was clipped by 7 bases and J by 0 bases, with 13 bases between them. The CDR3 loop is CASNSGGPSYEQYF. DNA for the CDR3: TGTGCCAGCAACTCAGGAGGTCCCTCCTACGAGCAGTACTTC.

This clone was seen a few times. The chain is built from TRBV7-3 and TRBJ1-2; 7 positions match TRBD1. Germline lookup yields CDR1 SGHTA and CDR2 FQGTGA. V was clipped by 1 base and J by 6 bases; unmatched bases: 2. The CDR3 loop spans 13 amino acids. The chain's CDR3 is CASSLNRGDGYTF. The CDR3 bases are TGTGCCAGCAGCTTAAACAGGGGAGATGGCTACACCTTC.

J is TRBJ2-1 and V is TRBV28; D is possibly TRBD2 (6 bases). The CDR3 length is 14 residues. Trimming left V 6 bases short and J 4 bases short, with 13 bases between. Germline lookup yields CDR1 MDHEN and CDR2 SYDVKM. The CDR3 region is CASRPEAGYNEQFF. The CDR3, as DNA: TGTGCCAGCAGGCCCGAGGCGGGGTACAATGAGCAGTTCTTC.

The chain has TRBV11-2 and TRBJ1-1; 9 bases fit TRBD1. The length of the CDR3 is 17 residues. The V segment lost 5 bases and the J segment 5 bases; nucleotides outside the gene matches: 15. Looked up from germline, CDR1 is SGHAT and CDR2 is FQNNGV. The CDR3 spells CASSARTGVLHGTEAFF. CDR3 DNA sequence: TGTGCCAGCAGCGCGCGGACAGGGGTCCTTCACGGGACTGAAGCTTTCTTT.

The chain couples TRBV10-2 to TRBJ2-3; 13 bases fit TRBD2. Per germline, CDR1 WSHSY and CDR2 SAAADI. CDR3 length: 16 residues. Germline trimming cut 6 bases from V and 1 base from J; bases unmatched to any gene: 4. The CDR3 DNA reads as TGCGCCAGCAGCCCTGGACTAGCGGGGGGCACAGATACGCAGTATTTT. Its translation: CASSPGLAGGTDTQYF.

CDR3 loop: CASSQLAGQNYGYTF. The CDR3 region has the DNA TGTGCCAGCAGCCAACTTGCGGGACAGAACTATGGCTACACCTTC. V and J are TRBV3-1 (or the pseudogene TRBV3-2) and TRBJ1-2, with 7 bases lining up with TRBD1. The V and J ends lost 2 bases and 2 bases, in that order; junction bases with no gene match: 5. This CDR3 has 15 amino acids. Germline V gene lookup returns CDR1 LGHDT and CDR2 YNNKEL (reference sequence).

The J gene is TRBJ2-7, the V gene TRBV5-1, with D tentatively TRBD2 (5 bases). V gave up 4 bases and J gave up 2 bases, with 13 bases separating them. The CDR3 consists of 14 residues. Germline CDR1 and CDR2: SGHRS and YFSETQ. The CDR3 reads CASSPLEEAYEQYF. CDR3 bases: TGCGCCAGCAGCCCCTTGGAGGAAGCCTACGAGCAGTACTTC.

This chain uses TRBV6-5 with TRBJ2-7; D is unresolved. The CDR3 covers 12 residues. Trimming shortened V by 6 bases and J by 6 bases, and 12 bases separated the two germline ends. Per germline, CDR1 MNHEY and CDR2 SVGAGI. Written as DNA, the CDR3 is TGTGCCAGCAGCACAGAATTTGGCGAGCAGTACTTC. This encodes CASSTEFGEQYF.

This rearrangement joins TRBV19 to TRBJ1-1; 8 bases agree with TRBD1. The CDR3 loop spans 14 amino acids. CDR1 and CDR2 (germline): LNHDA, SQIVND (reference sequence). The ends lost 5 bases at V and 2 bases at J; junction bases unmatched: 4. CDR3 in DNA: TGTGCCAGTAGTCCCGGACAGGGAAACACTGAAGCTTTCTTT. Its protein is CASSPGQGNTEAFF. Full variable domain (rest looked up from reference TRBV19 and TRBJ1-1): DGGITQSPKYLFRKEGQNVTLSCEQNLNHDAMYWYRQDPGQGLRLIYYSQIVNDFQKGDIAEGYSVSREKKESFPLTVTSAQKNPTAFYLCASSPGQGNTEAFFGQGTRLTVV.

This clone was picked up one time. The chain combines TRBV7-6 with TRBJ1-1; possible D gene TRBD1, 5 bases. Trimming took off 1 base at V and 4 bases at J, with 13 bases between the two ends. CDR1 and CDR2 (germline): SGHVS, FNYEAQ. There are 15 residues in the CDR3. The CDR3 DNA sequence: TGTGCCAGCAGCTTAGGGGGCGGGGGTATCACTGAAGCTTTCTTT. Encoded protein: CASSLGGGGITEAFF.